A selection of T cell receptor beta chains follows, all from one sample in a study of T cell changes during pregnancy in multiple sclerosis. Produced via immunoSEQ multiplex PCR; TCRdb's table is partial and in-frame only. The repertoire holds tens of thousands of clones, less than 95% seen once, with around 2.5% in the top ten. Sequenced here: peripheral blood, sampled in the third trimester of pregnancy. Source of these receptors: a female donor with multiple sclerosis, enrolled in a pregnancy study. CDR3s include the opening cysteine and the closing phenylalanine or tryptophan. D genes are given only for firm matches. Clone size is given for some rows only: seen once, a few or many times, or a class if the clone is expanded.

J gene: TRBJ2-3; clone size: -; D gene: -; V gene: TRBV19; CDR3 protein: CASSRLGTDTQYF; CDR3 DNA: TGTGCCAGTAGCAGACTCGGGACAGATACGCAGTATTTT
J gene: TRBJ1-4; clone size: once; D gene: -; V gene: TRBV5-6; CDR3 protein: CASSLGQGLKLFF; CDR3 DNA: TGTGCCAGCAGCTTGGGGCAGGGCCTAAAACTGTTTTTT
J gene: TRBJ1-4; clone size: -; D gene: -; V gene: TRBV6-1; CDR3 protein: CASSDTIIMGEKLFF; CDR3 DNA: TGTGCCAGCAGCGACACGATTATTATGGGTGAAAAACTGTTTTTT
J gene: TRBJ1-2; clone size: -; D gene: -; V gene: TRBV7-6; CDR3 protein: CASSLVGGLNYGYTF; CDR3 DNA: TGTGCCAGCAGCTTAGTGGGGGGGCTTAACTATGGCTACACCTTC
J gene: TRBJ1-5; clone size: -; D gene: -; V gene: TRBV7-3; CDR3 protein: CARETRGNSNQPQHF; CDR3 DNA: TGTGCCAGAGAGACTAGGGGAAATAGCAATCAGCCCCAGCATTTT
J gene: TRBJ2-7; clone size: once; D gene: TRBD2; V gene: TRBV7-9; CDR3 protein: CASSLLVSSGPYEQYF; CDR3 DNA: TGTGCCAGCAGCTTATTGGTATCTAGCGGTCCTTACGAGCAGTACTTC
J gene: TRBJ2-7; clone size: -; D gene: -; V gene: TRBV5-6; CDR3 protein: CASSFSPGGGAYEQYF; CDR3 DNA: TGTGCCAGCAGCTTCAGCCCGGGCGGAGGTGCCTACGAGCAGTACTTC
J gene: TRBJ1-2; clone size: -; D gene: -; V gene: TRBV14; CDR3 protein: CASSQFMGGYGDYGYTF; CDR3 DNA: TGTGCCAGCAGCCAATTCATGGGGGGTTACGGGGACTATGGCTACACCTTC
J gene: TRBJ2-2; clone size: -; D gene: TRBD1; V gene: TRBV6-6; CDR3 protein: CASIKGGAGGELFF; CDR3 DNA: TGTGCCAGCATTAAAGGGGGCGCGGGCGGGGAGCTGTTTTTT
J gene: TRBJ1-4; clone size: -; D gene: -; V gene: TRBV5-1; CDR3 protein: CASSLVGQGLSEKLFF; CDR3 DNA: TGCGCCAGCAGCTTGGTTGGGCAGGGCCTGTCTGAAAAACTGTTTTTT
J gene: TRBJ2-7; clone size: -; D gene: TRBD2; V gene: TRBV7-8; CDR3 protein: CASSLAGTSNPIYEQYF; CDR3 DNA: TGTGCCAGCAGCCTGGCCGGGACTAGCAACCCAATCTACGAGCAGTACTTC
J gene: TRBJ2-5; clone size: medium-sized; D gene: -; V gene: TRBV11-2; CDR3 protein: CASSHVLGGAQETQYF; CDR3 DNA: TGTGCCAGCAGCCACGTTTTAGGCGGGGCCCAAGAGACCCAGTACTTC
J gene: TRBJ2-1; clone size: -; D gene: TRBD1; V gene: TRBV5-4; CDR3 protein: CASSRGQGVKNEQFF; CDR3 DNA: TGTGCCAGCAGCCGAGGACAGGGGGTTAAAAATGAGCAGTTCTTC
J gene: TRBJ2-1; clone size: -; D gene: TRBD1; V gene: TRBV10-3; CDR3 protein: CAIRAGGLNEQFF; CDR3 DNA: TGTGCCATCAGGGCAGGGGGCTTGAATGAGCAGTTCTTC
J gene: TRBJ1-2; clone size: -; D gene: TRBD1; V gene: TRBV30; CDR3 protein: CAWSVGTGRNYGYTF; CDR3 DNA: TGTGCCTGGAGTGTAGGGACAGGGCGTAACTATGGCTACACCTTC
J gene: TRBJ1-1; clone size: -; D gene: -; V gene: TRBV27; CDR3 protein: CASSRNWAVSGFLDTEAFF; CDR3 DNA: TGTGCCAGCAGTAGAAATTGGGCGGTTTCAGGGTTCTTGGACACTGAAGCTTTCTTT
J gene: TRBJ2-2; clone size: -; D gene: -; V gene: TRBV10-3; CDR3 protein: CAIRGEVRGTGELFF; CDR3 DNA: TGTGCCATCAGGGGGGAGGTTCGGGGCACCGGGGAGCTGTTTTTT
J gene: TRBJ1-5; clone size: -; D gene: TRBD1; V gene: TRBV5-4; CDR3 protein: CASSLTSRGTGQTPNQPQHF; CDR3 DNA: TGTGCCAGCAGCTTAACCTCCCGGGGGACAGGGCAAACCCCCAATCAGCCCCAGCATTTT
J gene: TRBJ1-5; clone size: -; D gene: -; V gene: TRBV19; CDR3 protein: CASRAGSGSNQPQHF; CDR3 DNA: TGTGCCAGTAGGGCCGGGAGCGGGAGCAATCAGCCCCAGCATTTT
J gene: TRBJ2-1; clone size: -; D gene: -; V gene: TRBV20-1; CDR3 protein: CSARGHEQFF; CDR3 DNA: TGCAGTGCTAGAGGGCATGAGCAGTTCTTC
J gene: TRBJ2-1; clone size: -; D gene: TRBD1; V gene: TRBV9; CDR3 protein: CASSAGLQGAYNEQFF; CDR3 DNA: TGTGCCAGCAGCGCAGGACTTCAGGGGGCCTACAATGAGCAGTTCTTC
J gene: TRBJ1-4; clone size: -; D gene: TRBD1; V gene: TRBV27; CDR3 protein: CASSSPTGEEKAKLFF; CDR3 DNA: TGTGCCAGCAGTTCCCCGACAGGGGAGGAAAAGGCAAAACTGTTTTTT
J gene: TRBJ1-4; clone size: -; D gene: TRBD1; V gene: TRBV5-4; CDR3 protein: CASSRGTGAGTNEKLFF; CDR3 DNA: TGTGCCAGCAGCCGCGGGACAGGCGCGGGGACTAATGAAAAACTGTTTTTT
J gene: TRBJ1-1; clone size: -; D gene: -; V gene: TRBV2; CDR3 protein: CASSDWATEAFF; CDR3 DNA: TGTGCCAGCAGTGACTGGGCTACTGAAGCTTTCTTT
J gene: TRBJ1-4; clone size: once; D gene: TRBD1; V gene: TRBV5-6; CDR3 protein: CASSLEGQGSEKLFF; CDR3 DNA: TGTGCCAGCAGCTTGGAGGGACAGGGAAGTGAAAAACTGTTTTTT
J gene: TRBJ2-2; clone size: -; D gene: -; V gene: TRBV5-1; CDR3 protein: CASSLRTTNTGELFF; CDR3 DNA: TGCGCCAGCAGCTTGCGGACAACGAACACCGGGGAGCTGTTTTTT
J gene: TRBJ1-5; clone size: -; D gene: TRBD1; V gene: TRBV18; CDR3 protein: CASSATRGDRARVADQPQHF; CDR3 DNA: TGTGCCAGCTCAGCCACCAGGGGCGACAGGGCCCGGGTTGCGGATCAGCCCCAGCATTTT
J gene: TRBJ2-7; clone size: -; D gene: TRBD1; V gene: TRBV7-3; CDR3 protein: CASSPRDRVLLDEQYF; CDR3 DNA: TGTGCCAGCAGCCCCCGGGACAGGGTTCTTCTTGACGAGCAGTACTTC
J gene: TRBJ2-4; clone size: once; D gene: -; V gene: TRBV6-1; CDR3 protein: CASSEAAQRNIQYF; CDR3 DNA: TGTGCCAGCAGTGAAGCCGCCCAGCGAAACATTCAGTACTTC
J gene: TRBJ2-7; clone size: -; D gene: TRBD2; V gene: TRBV14; CDR3 protein: CASSRAGLTYEQYF; CDR3 DNA: TGTGCCAGCAGCAGAGCGGGACTTACCTACGAGCAGTACTTC
J gene: TRBJ1-4; clone size: -; D gene: TRBD1; V gene: TRBV11-2; CDR3 protein: CASSSGTGGPNEKLFF; CDR3 DNA: TGTGCCAGCAGCTCCGGGACAGGGGGTCCTAATGAAAAACTGTTTTTT
J gene: TRBJ1-6; clone size: -; D gene: -; V gene: TRBV27; CDR3 protein: CASSLNRLSSYNSPLHF; CDR3 DNA: TGTGCCAGCAGTCTGAACAGGTTGAGCTCCTATAATTCACCCCTCCACTTT
J gene: TRBJ1-5; clone size: -; D gene: -; V gene: TRBV6-1; CDR3 protein: CASAGERGRNQPQHF; CDR3 DNA: TGTGCCAGCGCGGGGGAGCGGGGACGGAATCAGCCCCAGCATTTT
J gene: TRBJ1-2; clone size: -; D gene: -; V gene: TRBV6-1; CDR3 protein: CANSLQPNYGYTF; CDR3 DNA: TGTGCTAACAGCCTACAGCCAAACTATGGCTACACCTTC
J gene: TRBJ2-7; clone size: -; D gene: -; V gene: TRBV7-6; CDR3 protein: CASSPSSGYEQYF; CDR3 DNA: TGTGCCAGCAGCCCGTCAAGCGGGTACGAGCAGTACTTC
J gene: TRBJ1-3; clone size: -; D gene: -; V gene: TRBV2; CDR3 protein: CASSEGTSGNTIYF; CDR3 DNA: TGTGCCAGCAGTGAGGGCACCTCTGGAAACACCATATATTTT
J gene: TRBJ1-1; clone size: -; D gene: -; V gene: TRBV2; CDR3 protein: CASRGRVNTEAFF; CDR3 DNA: TGTGCCAGTAGAGGCAGGGTGAACACTGAAGCTTTCTTT
J gene: TRBJ2-1; clone size: -; D gene: TRBD2; V gene: TRBV5-1; CDR3 protein: CASSLTGTSYNEQFF; CDR3 DNA: TGCGCCAGCAGCTTGACCGGGACTAGCTACAATGAGCAGTTCTTC
J gene: TRBJ2-4; clone size: -; D gene: TRBD2; V gene: TRBV7-2; CDR3 protein: CASSPAMGGGNIQYF; CDR3 DNA: TGTGCCAGCAGCCCTGCAATGGGGGGGGGAAACATTCAGTACTTC
J gene: TRBJ2-2; clone size: -; D gene: -; V gene: TRBV21-1; CDR3 protein: CASSKPVLGTGELFF; CDR3 DNA: TGTGCCAGCAGCAAACCGGTTCTCGGCACCGGGGAGCTGTTTTTT